These T cell receptor beta chains were read from a single sample in a study of cytomegalovirus exposure and HLA in healthy donors. TCRdb's table, derived via immunoSEQ multiplex PCR, lists solely in-frame clones and lacks some. Of roughly 200,000 clones listed, roughly four fifths are singletons. Sample: PBMCs. The receptors originated from a middle-aged man in good health and CMV-seronegative. CDR3s include the opening cysteine and the closing phenylalanine or tryptophan. A D gene is named only where the DNA matches it firmly. Rows may omit the clone size; those that give it use once, few, many or a size class.

>TRBJ2-2|TRBV28|TRBD1|-
CASSSPGQGYSGELFF
TGTGCCAGCAGTTCGCCGGGACAGGGGTACTCCGGGGAGCTGTTTTTT
>TRBJ2-2|TRBV2|-|few
CASTKDRSKVNTGELFF
TGTGCCAGCACTAAAGACAGGTCCAAAGTGAACACCGGGGAGCTGTTTTTT
>TRBJ2-2|TRBV28|-|-
CASSLFGVRTGELFF
TGTGCCAGCAGTTTATTCGGAGTCCGAACCGGGGAGCTGTTTTTT
>TRBJ2-1|TRBV4-2|-|once
CASSPGSSSYNEQFF
TGTGCCAGCAGCCCCGGGTCAAGCTCCTACAATGAGCAGTTCTTC
>TRBJ1-4|TRBV7-2|-|-
CASSLADRYAGGLDEKLFF
TGTGCCAGCAGCTTAGCAGATAGGTACGCCGGGGGGCTCGATGAAAAACTGTTTTTT
>TRBJ1-2|TRBV11-2|TRBD1|once
CASRGQGLSVGYTF
TGTGCCAGCAGAGGACAGGGTCTGTCCGTGGGCTACACCTTC
>TRBJ2-7|TRBV19|TRBD2|-
CASSTLAGSSYEQYF
TGTGCCAGTAGTACCCTAGCGGGTAGCTCCTACGAGCAGTACTTC
>TRBJ2-1|TRBV7-2|-|-
CASSLSIDNEQFF
TGTGCCAGCAGCTTAAGCATTGACAATGAGCAGTTCTTC
>TRBJ2-2|TRBV28|-|-
CASSLASQGAGELFF
TGTGCCAGCAGTCTGGCGTCACAAGGGGCTGGGGAGCTGTTTTTT
>TRBJ1-4|TRBV6-6|TRBD1|-
CATTGQGNQKLFF
TGTGCCACCACGGGACAGGGGAATCAAAAACTGTTTTTT
>TRBJ2-2|TRBV25-1|TRBD2|-
CASSTSGIPAGELFF
TGTGCCAGCAGCACTAGCGGGATCCCGGCAGGGGAGCTGTTTTTT
>TRBJ2-5|TRBV7-8|TRBD1|-
CASSLVAGVGTGTQYF
TGTGCCAGCAGCTTAGTAGCTGGTGTGGGGACAGGGACCCAGTACTTC
>TRBJ1-2|TRBV5-8|-|-
CASSSSRLIYGYTF
TGTGCCAGCAGCTCGTCTAGGCTGATCTATGGCTACACCTTC
>TRBJ2-3|TRBV7-8|-|-
CASSLGRVEDTQYF
TGTGCCAGCAGCTTGGGCAGGGTAGAGGATACGCAGTATTTT
>TRBJ1-2|TRBV19|TRBD1|once
CASSDRAGGGYTF
TGTGCCAGTAGCGACAGGGCGGGTGGTGGCTACACCTTC